The source of this T cell receptor beta chain is a study of T cell responses to AZD1222 COVID-19 vaccine. General study results and limits: The donors showed a predominance of white British ancestry and of females, with possible underestimation of clonal diversity.

For this clone: No antigen is known for it.

V lost 3 bases and J 8 bases, leaving 14 bases between the germline ends. The CDR3 covers 15 residues. CDR1 and CDR2 from the germline V gene are LNHDA and SQIVND (reference sequence). Assay: immunoSEQ multiplex PCR; the TCRdb copy retains only in-frame clones and omits some. The sample yields approximately 100,000 clones, 75% to 95% seen once. This TCR came from an adult in good health. The chain has TRBV19 and TRBJ1-6; D may be TRBD1 (6 bases). This specimen consisted of peripheral blood, obtained on day 0 of AZD1222 vaccination. The CDR3 sequence is CASSIRTGQDSPLHF. The CDR3 nucleotides are TGTGCCAGTAGTATTCGGACGGGACAAGATTCACCCCTCCACTTT.